The source of this T cell receptor beta chain is a study of T-cell memory formation after mild COVID-19. CDR1 is SEHNR and CDR2 is FQNEAQ in the germline V gene (reference sequence). V shed 0 bases and J shed 12 bases, with 15 bases lying between them. There are 14 residues in the CDR3. TCRdb called the 5' RACE reads again in MiXCR, with one record for every CDR3 protein. The sample lists about 340,000 distinct CDR3 sequences; about a sixth were seen once. This clonotype showed up many times. The specimen sequenced was PBMCs or a T cell subset sorted from them (not recorded which). The chain links TRBV7-9 to TRBJ2-1; unclear D gene. This clonotype originated in a man aged 18 to 29 who had mild COVID-19 (a few samples of this study predate the infection). Cell type and time point are not known. The CDR3 loop is CASSLAGVGHGQFF. CDR3 bases: TGTGCCAGCAGCTTAGCTGGGGTAGGGCACGGGCAGTTCTTC. The full variable domain, completed using reference TRBV7-9 and TRBJ2-1, is DTGVSQNPRHKITKRGQNVTFRCDPISEHNRLYWYRQTLGQGPEFLTYFQNEAQLEKSRLLSDRFSAERPKGSFSTLEIQRTEQGDSAMYLCASSLAGVGHGQFFGPGTRLTVL.